The T cell receptor (beta chain) described here comes from a study of quantifying T cell responses using KT2 cells (dated 2017 in TCRdb). General notes on the study: RNA was DNase-treated and reverse transcribed with TCR alpha and beta constant-region primers, mostly using SuperScript III. The efficiency of the T4 ligation step under optimum conditions was estimated to be greater than 9.5%. To avoid over-amplification, PCR2 was carried out as a SYBR Green qPCR and halted once a predetermined fluorescence threshold was reached. Study-wide conclusions, independent of this receptor: A linear scaling of KT2 alpha and beta sequence counts with input KT2 cell number was observed over several orders of magnitude. No side-by-side comparison between this pipeline and other TCR sequencing techniques was included in the study. Saturation in the detection of KT2 sequences was observed at very high KT2 spike-in numbers. KT2 sequences were detected down to the lowest spike-in tested, about one KT2 cell per 100,000 PBMC.

This clonotype was detected many times. It has no known antigen specificity. No base-level quality is on record; no much larger clone is a single base apart. After removal of 7 bases from V and 1 base from J, the junction retains 5 bases not matched to a gene. The CDR3 goes from the cysteine to the phenylalanine over 13 residues. The CDR3 DNA has 39 bases and is translated from base 1. CDR1 DFQATT and CDR2 SNEGSKA were looked up in the germline V gene (reference sequence). Libraries were built with UMI-ligation and nested PCR. Using T4 RNA ligase 1, a single-stranded oligonucleotide bearing the Illumina SP2 sequence plus a UMI was ligated onto the 3' end of the cDNA. PCR1 used around 4 cycles (98 degrees C 15 s, 69 degrees C 30 s, 72 degrees C 40 s), and the beta primer was an equimolar mix of RC1.1 and RC1.2 that covered TRBC1 and TRBC2. From PCR2 onward, TCR alpha and beta chains were processed separately, with sample indices and Illumina adaptors added. The UMI was composed of 12 random nucleotides, arranged as two hexamers separated by a spacer, and was positioned after an 8-base spacer. The libraries were sequenced on an Illumina MiSeq using v2 2x251 paired-end chemistry, usually with over 9 samples in each run. To increase diversity, 5-7% PhiX DNA was added to each sequencing library. In the original analysis: Raw reads were converted to FASTQ with bcl2fastq and were demultiplexed by dual indices with Demultiplexor. Decombinator assigned V and J genes by tag matching, allowing a single base-pair mismatch. UMIs were used by Collapsinator to correct both sequencing errors and frequency errors caused by PCR heterogeneity. Decombinator identifiers were converted to nucleotide sequence by CDR3Translator, the sequences were translated to amino acids, and CDR3 was extracted using C- and N-terminal motifs. Each distinct KT2 TCR was counted as one cluster of KT2 sequences that shared a single unique molecular identifier. TCRdb itself trimmed the public reads at Q25 with fastp, ran MiXCR and retained productive beta chains. Rows matching on CDR3 protein sequence are summarized as one entry with the most common DNA and genes. TCRdb, not the original authors, processed these V and J calls. The sample contains 50,000 to 70,000 distinct CDR3 sequences, 10% to 15% of them found a single time. The ten biggest clones cover around 9.9% of the sample.

To test the sensitivity and accuracy of the pipeline, known numbers of KT2, a T cell clone whose TCR had already been sequenced, were spiked into unfractionated PBMC. A range of KT2-to-PBMC ratios was produced by mixing KT2 cells with a fixed number of PBMC. Sequenced material: PBMCs spiked with cells of the T cell clone KT2. The chain links TRBV20-1 with TRBJ2-7; TRBD2 fits 9 bases in the junction. The TCR sequence derives from a human donor. The sequence in DNA is TGCAGTGACCGACTAGCGGAGTCCTACGAGCAGTACTTC. This encodes CSDRLAESYEQYF.